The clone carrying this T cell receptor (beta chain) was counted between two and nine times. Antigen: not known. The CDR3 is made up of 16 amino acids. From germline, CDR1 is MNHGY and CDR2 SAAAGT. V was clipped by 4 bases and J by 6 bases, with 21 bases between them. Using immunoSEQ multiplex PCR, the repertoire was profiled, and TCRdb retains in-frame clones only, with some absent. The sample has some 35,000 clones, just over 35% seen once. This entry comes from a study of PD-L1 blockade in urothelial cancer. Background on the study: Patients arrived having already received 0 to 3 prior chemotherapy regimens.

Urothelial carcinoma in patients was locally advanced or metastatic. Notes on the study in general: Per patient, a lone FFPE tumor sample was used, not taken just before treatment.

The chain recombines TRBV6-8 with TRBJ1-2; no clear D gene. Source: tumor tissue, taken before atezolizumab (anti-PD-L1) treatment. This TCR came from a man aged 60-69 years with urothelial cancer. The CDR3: CASSLSPGPIVDGYTF. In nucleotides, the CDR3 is TGTGCCAGCAGTTTATCGCCGGGCCCCATCGTGGATGGCTACACCTTC.